What follows are 9 T cell receptor beta chains derived from one specimen sequenced in a study of T cell changes during pregnancy in multiple sclerosis. Method: immunoSEQ multiplex PCR; TCRdb's copy keeps in-frame clones and lacks some. The data show about 49,000 clones, roughly 92% seen once. The input for sequencing was peripheral blood, taken after pregnancy. All receptors derive from a female donor with multiple sclerosis, enrolled in a pregnancy study.

This clone is a singleton in its sample. The rearrangement joins TRBV6-6 to TRBJ2-3; tentatively, D is TRBD2 (5 bases). Trimming shortened V by 4 bases and J by 2 bases, and 10 bases separated the two germline ends. CDR3 length: 14 residues. Looked up from germline, CDR1 is MNHNY and CDR2 is SVGAGI (reference sequence). This chain's CDR3 is CASSSEGSTDTQYF. As DNA, the CDR3 is TGTGCCAGCAGTTCCGAGGGATCCACAGATACGCAGTATTTT.

The V gene is TRBV7-2, the J gene TRBJ1-3; maybe TRBD1 (5 bases). The CDR3 runs 16 residues. Between the trimmed V and J ends, which lost 8 bases and 0 bases, there was a span of 17 bases. The germline V gene encodes CDR1 SGHTA and CDR2 FQGNSA. The CDR3 coding sequence is TGTGCCAGCGCTTATATGCAGGGTCCCTCTGGAAACACCATATATTTT. Translated: CASAYMQGPSGNTIYF.

This chain connects TRBV20-1 to TRBJ2-3, with no clear D. Trimming cost V 6 bases and J 2 bases, with 3 bases left between them. The CDR3 has 10 residues. The germline gives CDR1 DFQATT, CDR2 SNEGSKA (reference sequence). The CDR3 nucleotides read TGCAGTGCCCACACAGATACGCAGTATTTT. This sequence encodes CSAHTDTQYF.

This clone has a single count. The CDR3 DNA follows: TGTGCCAGCAGCTTGCTCATGGGACAGAACACTGAAGCTTTCTTT. Protein product: CASSLLMGQNTEAFF. The V call is TRBV5-6, the J call TRBJ1-1, with D maybe TRBD1 (6 bases). The CDR3 has 15 amino acids. Germline-derived CDR1 and CDR2 are SGHDT and YYEEEE. Trimming shortened V by 1 base and J by 1 base, and 11 bases separated the two germline ends.

The CDR3 sequence is CASSLPGTAEYEAFF. In nucleotides, the CDR3 is TGTGCCAGCAGCTTACCCGGGACAGCAGAATATGAAGCTTTCTTT. This rearrangement joins TRBV7-6 to TRBJ1-1; 7 bases agree with TRBD1. Looked up from germline, CDR1 is SGHVS and CDR2 is FNYEAQ. The CDR3 loop spans 15 amino acids. The V gene end was trimmed by 2 bases and the J gene end by 7 bases; junction bases not matched to a gene: 10. Full variable domain (outside the CDR3, taken from reference TRBV7-6 and TRBJ1-1): GAGVSQSPRYKVTKRGQDVALRCDPISGHVSLYWYRQALGQGPEFLTYFNYEAQQDKSGLPNDRFSAERPEGSISTLTIQRTEQRDSAMYRCASSLPGTAEYEAFFGQGTRLTVV.

This chain links TRBV7-6 with TRBJ2-5; the match to TRBD2 covers 8 bases. The CDR3 loop spans 16 amino acids. Germline CDR1 is SGHVS and CDR2 is FNYEAQ. Trimming at V came to 4 bases and at J to 3 bases, leaving 10 bases not matched to a gene. As DNA, the CDR3 is TGTGCCAGCAGCTCGGGACCGGGACTAGGGGAAGAGACCCAGTACTTC. Residues: CASSSGPGLGEETQYF.

This chain connects TRBV19 to TRBJ1-6; the D is unclear. Germline V gives CDR1 LNHDA, CDR2 SQIVND (reference sequence). Between the trimmed V and J ends, which lost 1 base and 7 bases, there was a span of 8 bases. The CDR3 loop spans 14 amino acids. CDR3 DNA: TGTGCCAGTAGTATAGTACAGCTCAATTCACCCCTCCACTTT. Translation gives CASSIVQLNSPLHF.

The gene calls are TRBV18 and TRBJ1-1, with a possible D match to TRBD1 (5 bases). This CDR3 is built from 16 residues. The germline CDR1 and CDR2 sequences are KGHSH and LQKENI. The ends were cut back, 0 bases at V and 4 bases at J, with 15 bases in the middle. CDR3 bases: TGTGCCAGCTCACCACCCCGGTCCGGGGGTCGCACTGAAGCTTTCTTT. This gives the protein CASSPPRSGGRTEAFF. Full variable domain (outside the CDR3, taken from reference TRBV18 and TRBJ1-1): NAGVMQNPRHLVRRRGQEARLRCSPMKGHSHVYWYRQLPEEGLKFMVYLQKENIIDESGMPKERFSAEFPKEGPSILRIQQVVRGDSAAYFCASSPPRSGGRTEAFFGQGTRLTVV.

This clone was seen a single time. The J gene is TRBJ1-2, the V gene TRBV6-6, with 9 bases that match TRBD1. Germline CDR1 MNHNY, CDR2 SVGAGI (reference sequence). The CDR3 has 14 residues. The V and J ends lost 5 bases and 8 bases, in that order; junction bases with no gene match: 9. Written as DNA, the CDR3 is TGTGCCAGCAGTCACCGGGACAGGGTGGGAGGCTACACCTTC. This codes for CASSHRDRVGGYTF.